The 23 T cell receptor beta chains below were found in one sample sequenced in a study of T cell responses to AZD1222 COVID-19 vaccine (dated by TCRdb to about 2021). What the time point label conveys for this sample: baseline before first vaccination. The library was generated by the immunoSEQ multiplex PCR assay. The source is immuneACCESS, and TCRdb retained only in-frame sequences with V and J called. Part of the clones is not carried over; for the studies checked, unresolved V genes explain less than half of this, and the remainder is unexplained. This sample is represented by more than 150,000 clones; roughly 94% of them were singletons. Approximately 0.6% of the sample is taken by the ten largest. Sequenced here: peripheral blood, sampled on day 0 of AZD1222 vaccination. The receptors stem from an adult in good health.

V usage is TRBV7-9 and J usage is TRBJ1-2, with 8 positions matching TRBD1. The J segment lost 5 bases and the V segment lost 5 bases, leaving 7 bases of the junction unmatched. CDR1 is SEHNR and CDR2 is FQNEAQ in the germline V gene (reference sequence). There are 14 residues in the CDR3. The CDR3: CASSGTGEGYGYTF. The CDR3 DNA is TGTGCCAGCAGCGGGACAGGCGAAGGGTATGGCTACACCTTC. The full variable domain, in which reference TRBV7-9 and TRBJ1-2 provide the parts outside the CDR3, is DTGVSQNPRHKITKRGQNVTFRCDPISEHNRLYWYRQTLGQGPEFLTYFQNEAQLEKSRLLSDRFSAERPKGSFSTLEIQRTEQGDSAMYLCASSGTGEGYGYTFGSGTRLTVV.

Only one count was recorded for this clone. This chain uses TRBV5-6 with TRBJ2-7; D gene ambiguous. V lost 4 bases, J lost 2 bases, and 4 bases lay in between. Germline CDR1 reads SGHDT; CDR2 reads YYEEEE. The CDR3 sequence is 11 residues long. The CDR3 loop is CASSVPYEQYF. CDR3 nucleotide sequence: TGTGCCAGCAGCGTACCCTACGAGCAGTACTTC.

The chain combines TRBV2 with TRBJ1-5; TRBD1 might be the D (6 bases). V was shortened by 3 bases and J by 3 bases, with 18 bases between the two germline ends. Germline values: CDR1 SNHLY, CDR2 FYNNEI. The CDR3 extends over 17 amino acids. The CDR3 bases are TGTGCCAGCAGTGACGGGGTGAGGGGGGTGATCAATCAGCCCCAGCATTTT. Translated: CASSDGVRGVINQPQHF.

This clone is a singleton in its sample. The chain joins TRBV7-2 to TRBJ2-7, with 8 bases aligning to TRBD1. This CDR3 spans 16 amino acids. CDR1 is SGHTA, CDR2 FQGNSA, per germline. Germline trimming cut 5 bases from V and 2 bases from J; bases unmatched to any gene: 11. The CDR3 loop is CASSHRRQGRTYEQYF. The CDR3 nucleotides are TGTGCCAGCAGCCATCGGCGACAGGGGAGAACCTACGAGCAGTACTTC.

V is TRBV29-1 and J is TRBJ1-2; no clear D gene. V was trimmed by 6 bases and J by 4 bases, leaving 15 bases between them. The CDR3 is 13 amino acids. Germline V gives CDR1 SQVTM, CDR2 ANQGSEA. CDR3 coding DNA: TGCAGCGTGACCACGGGAGGGATCTATGGCTACACCTTC. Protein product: CSVTTGGIYGYTF.

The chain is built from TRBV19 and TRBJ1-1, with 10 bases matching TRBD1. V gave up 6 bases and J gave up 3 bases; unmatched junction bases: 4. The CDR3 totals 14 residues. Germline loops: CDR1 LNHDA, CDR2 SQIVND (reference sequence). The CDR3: CASSLGQGDTEAFF. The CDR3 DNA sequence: TGTGCCAGTAGCCTAGGACAGGGGGACACTGAAGCTTTCTTT.

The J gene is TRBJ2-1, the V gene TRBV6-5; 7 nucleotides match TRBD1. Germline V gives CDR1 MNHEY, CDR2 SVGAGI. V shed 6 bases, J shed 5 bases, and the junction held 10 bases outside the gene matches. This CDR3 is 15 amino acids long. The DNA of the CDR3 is TGTGCCAGCAGCGACCGCCTTGACAGGGACAATGAGCAGTTCTTC. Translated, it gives CASSDRLDRDNEQFF.

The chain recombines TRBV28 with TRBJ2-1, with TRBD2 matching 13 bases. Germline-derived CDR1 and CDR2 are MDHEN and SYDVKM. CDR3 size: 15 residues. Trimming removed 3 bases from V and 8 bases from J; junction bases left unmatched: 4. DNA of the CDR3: TGTGCCAGCAGTTTGGGACTAGCGGGACGGGATGAGCAGTTCTTC. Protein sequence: CASSLGLAGRDEQFF.

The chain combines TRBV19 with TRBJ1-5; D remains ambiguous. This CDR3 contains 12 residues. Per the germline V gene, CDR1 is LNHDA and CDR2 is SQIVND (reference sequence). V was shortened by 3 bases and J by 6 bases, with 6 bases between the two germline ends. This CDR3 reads CASSIAAQPQHF. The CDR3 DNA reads TGTGCCAGTAGTATTGCGGCTCAGCCCCAGCATTTT. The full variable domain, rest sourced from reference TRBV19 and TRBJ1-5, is DGGITQSPKYLFRKEGQNVTLSCEQNLNHDAMYWYRQDPGQGLRLIYYSQIVNDFQKGDIAEGYSVSREKKESFPLTVTSAQKNPTAFYLCASSIAAQPQHFGDGTRLSIL.

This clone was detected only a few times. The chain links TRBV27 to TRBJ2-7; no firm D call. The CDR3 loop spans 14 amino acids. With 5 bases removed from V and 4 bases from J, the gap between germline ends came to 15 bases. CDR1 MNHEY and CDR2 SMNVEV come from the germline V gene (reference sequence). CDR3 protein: CASSPRRSLYEQYF. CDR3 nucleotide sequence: TGTGCCAGCAGTCCCCGCAGGTCTTTGTACGAGCAGTACTTC.

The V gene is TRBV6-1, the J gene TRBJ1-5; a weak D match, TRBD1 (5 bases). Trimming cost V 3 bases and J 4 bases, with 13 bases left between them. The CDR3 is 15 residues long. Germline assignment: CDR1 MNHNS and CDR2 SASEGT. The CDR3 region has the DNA TGTGCCAGCAGTGACCCGGGACCGAGGAATCAGCCCCAGCATTTT. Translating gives CASSDPGPRNQPQHF.

The CDR3 protein is CASSDRDRAVGNSPLHF. The CDR3 nucleotides read TGCGCCAGCAGCGACCGGGACAGGGCGGTCGGTAATTCACCCCTCCACTTT. The rearrangement uses TRBV4-1 and TRBJ1-6; 9 bases are shared with TRBD1. The CDR3 is 17 residues long. Trimming cost V 5 bases and J 6 bases; bases outside gene matches: 11. The germline V gene encodes CDR1 MGHRA and CDR2 YSYEKL.

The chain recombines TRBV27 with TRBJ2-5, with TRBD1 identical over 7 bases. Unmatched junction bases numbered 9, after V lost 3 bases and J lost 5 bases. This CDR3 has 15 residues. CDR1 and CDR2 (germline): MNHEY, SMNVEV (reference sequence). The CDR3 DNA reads TGTGCCAGCAGTTTCACAGGGGTGGTTGGCGAGACCCAGTACTTC. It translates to CASSFTGVVGETQYF.

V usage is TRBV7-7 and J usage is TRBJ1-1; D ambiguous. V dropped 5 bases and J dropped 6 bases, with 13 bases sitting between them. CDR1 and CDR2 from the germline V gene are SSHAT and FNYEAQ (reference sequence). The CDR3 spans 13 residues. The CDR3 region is CASSPGGWAEAFF. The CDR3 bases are TGTGCCAGCAGCCCTGGTGGGTGGGCTGAAGCTTTCTTT.

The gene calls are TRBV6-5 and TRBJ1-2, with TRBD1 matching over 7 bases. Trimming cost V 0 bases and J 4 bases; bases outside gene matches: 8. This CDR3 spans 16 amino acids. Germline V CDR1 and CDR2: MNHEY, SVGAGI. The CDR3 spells CASSYSTGTDIYGYTF. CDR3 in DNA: TGTGCCAGCAGTTACTCGACAGGGACCGATATCTATGGCTACACCTTC.

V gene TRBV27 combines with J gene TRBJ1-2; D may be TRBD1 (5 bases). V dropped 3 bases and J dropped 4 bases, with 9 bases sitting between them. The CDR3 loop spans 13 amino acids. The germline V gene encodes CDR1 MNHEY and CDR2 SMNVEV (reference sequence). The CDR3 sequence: CASSFQGTYGYTF. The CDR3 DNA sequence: TGTGCCAGCAGTTTCCAGGGAACCTATGGCTACACCTTC.

CDR3 nucleotides: TGTGCCTGGCAAGGGACGGCTGGAAACACCATATATTTT. Translated: CAWQGTAGNTIYF. The J gene is TRBJ1-3, the V gene TRBV30; tentative D call: TRBD1 (5 bases). Trimming shortened V by 5 bases and J by 2 bases, and 10 bases separated the two germline ends. In germline, CDR1 is GTSNPN, CDR2 SVGIG (reference sequence). This CDR3 contains 13 residues.

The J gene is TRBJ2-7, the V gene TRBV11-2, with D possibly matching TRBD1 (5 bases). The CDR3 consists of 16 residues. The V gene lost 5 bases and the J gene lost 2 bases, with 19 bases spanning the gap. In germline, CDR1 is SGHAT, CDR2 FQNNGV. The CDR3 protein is CASSGRTGTHPYEQYF. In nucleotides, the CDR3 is TGTGCCAGCAGCGGAAGAACAGGAACCCATCCCTACGAGCAGTACTTC. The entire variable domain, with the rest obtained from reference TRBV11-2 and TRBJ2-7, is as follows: EAGVAQSPRYKIIEKRQSVAFWCNPISGHATLYWYQQILGQGPKLLIQFQNNGVVDDSQLPKDRFSAERLKGVDSTLKIQPAKLEDSAVYLCASSGRTGTHPYEQYFGPGTRLTVT.

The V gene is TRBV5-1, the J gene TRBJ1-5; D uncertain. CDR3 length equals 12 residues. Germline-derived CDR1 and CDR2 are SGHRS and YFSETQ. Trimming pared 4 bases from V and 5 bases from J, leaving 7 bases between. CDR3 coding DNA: TGCGCCAGCAGCGGTGGGGATCAGCCCCAGCATTTT. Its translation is CASSGGDQPQHF.

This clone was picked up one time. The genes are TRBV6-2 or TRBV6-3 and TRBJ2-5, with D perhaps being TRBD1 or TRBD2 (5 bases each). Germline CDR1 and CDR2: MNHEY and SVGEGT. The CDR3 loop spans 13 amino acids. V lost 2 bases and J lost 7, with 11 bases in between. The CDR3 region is CASSYRDPGTQYF. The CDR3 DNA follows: TGTGCCAGCAGTTACCGGGACCCCGGGACCCAGTACTTC.

Here the CDR3 DNA reads TGTGCCAGCAGTTGGGGGAGCTCCTACAATGAGCAGTTCTTC. Translating it yields CASSWGSSYNEQFF. The genes are TRBV28 and TRBJ2-1; D is tentatively TRBD1 or TRBD2 (5 bases each). This CDR3 has 14 residues. Germline V gene data show CDR1 as MDHEN and CDR2 as SYDVKM. V dropped 4 bases and J dropped 0 bases, with 7 bases sitting between them.

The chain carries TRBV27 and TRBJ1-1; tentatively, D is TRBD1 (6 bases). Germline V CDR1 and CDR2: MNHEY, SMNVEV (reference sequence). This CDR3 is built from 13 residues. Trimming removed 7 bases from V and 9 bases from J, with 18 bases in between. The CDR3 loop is CASTAGRTAQAFF. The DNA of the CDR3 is TGTGCCAGCACCGCCGGGCGGACAGCGCAAGCTTTCTTT.

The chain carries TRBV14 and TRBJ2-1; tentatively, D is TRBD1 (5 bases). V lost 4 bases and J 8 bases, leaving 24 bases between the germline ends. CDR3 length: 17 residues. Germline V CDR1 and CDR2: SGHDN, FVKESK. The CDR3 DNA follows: TGTGCCAGCAGCCTCCGAAGGGGCGAACCGTCAAGGGATGAGCAGTTCTTC. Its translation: CASSLRRGEPSRDEQFF.